This TCR beta chain was profiled in a study of T cell responses to AZD1222 COVID-19 vaccine. Broader study findings: With dominance at 160-218 and 743-854, vaccine-associated CD4 TCRs spanned spike. The breadth and depth of Spike-specific TCRs increased once two AZD1222 doses had been given.

Combined were second doses at about 4 or about 12 weeks. The ends were cut back, 5 bases at V and 3 bases at J, with 7 bases in the middle. CDR1 MNHEY and CDR2 SVGAGI come from the germline V gene. CDR3 length equals 12 residues. Notes on this clone: Antigen unknown.

Clones were sequenced by immunoSEQ multiplex PCR, and TCRdb holds only the in-frame ones, with some missing. This table has approximately 210,000 clones, more than 85% appearing once. The J gene is TRBJ1-1, the V gene TRBV6-5; D unclear. The TCR was taken from an adult who received the AZD1222 COVID-19 vaccine. This material consisted of peripheral blood, taken 28 days after the second AZD1222 dose. This chain's CDR3 is CASSPGYTEAFF. CDR3 DNA: TGTGCCAGCAGTCCGGGGTACACTGAAGCTTTCTTT.